These 6 T cell receptor beta chains share one sample of origin, sequenced in a study of blood T cell repertoires in COVID-19. Profiling relied on immunoSEQ multiplex PCR, and the TCRdb table lists in-frame clones only, not all of them. The repertoire holds about 200,000 clones, with over 80% as singletons. Sequencing used peripheral blood. The source of these receptors is a human donor in a cohort sampled during active COVID-19.

As for this clone: The sample holds other DNA sequences that translate to the same CDR3. This chain joins TRBV11-3 and TRBJ2-2; no clear D. V was trimmed by 5 bases and J by 1 base, leaving 2 bases between them. The CDR3 spans 12 residues. CDR1 SGHNT and CDR2 YENEEA come from the germline V gene. The CDR3 protein is CASSLNTGELFF. CDR3 DNA: TGTGCCAGCAGCCTGAACACCGGGGAGCTGTTTTTT.

This chain links TRBV9 with TRBJ1-5; D is possibly TRBD1 (5 bases). The length of the CDR3 is 14 residues. CDR1 SGDLS and CDR2 YYNGEE come from the germline V gene. The germline V and J ends were trimmed by 2 bases and 5 bases, with 11 bases remaining between them. DNA for the CDR3: TGTGCCAGCAGCGTTAGTTCAGGGCATCAGCCCCAGCATTTT. This translates into CASSVSSGHQPQHF.

This chain uses TRBV2 with TRBJ1-2, with 9 positions matching TRBD1. The CDR3 covers 13 residues. J gave up 8 bases and V 8 bases, and 9 bases lay outside the gene matches. The germline gives CDR1 SNHLY, CDR2 FYNNEI. The CDR3 bases are TGTGCCAGCGGACAGGGGATTCGATGGGGCTACACCTTC. It translates to CASGQGIRWGYTF.

DNA for the CDR3: TGTGCCAGCAGCAGTAGCAGCCTTGACGAGCAGTACTTC. This translates into CASSSSSLDEQYF. The V and J genes are TRBV21-1 and TRBJ2-7; the D segment call TRBD2 is taken from the table without a DNA check. TRBV21-1 is tagged as a pseudogene. The CDR3 has 13 residues.

The chain carries TRBV27 and TRBJ1-5; the D gene is possibly TRBD1 (6 bases). Germline-derived CDR1 and CDR2 are MNHEY and SMNVEV (reference sequence). Trimming stripped 3 bases from V and 3 bases from J, with 12 bases between. The length of the CDR3 is 15 residues. The CDR3 DNA is TGTGCCAGCAGTTTTGTCAGGGGATCCAATCAGCCCCAGCATTTT. Encoded protein: CASSFVRGSNQPQHF.

This clone was recorded only once. The chain joins TRBV7-9 to TRBJ2-3; D is unresolved. Trimming removed 3 bases from V and 0 bases from J, with 7 bases in between. The CDR3 consists of 14 residues. CDR1 SEHNR and CDR2 FQNEAQ come from the germline V gene (reference sequence). CDR3 bases: TGTGCCAGCAGCTTGAAGACTAGCACAGATACGCAGTATTTT. It yields the protein CASSLKTSTDTQYF.